The TCR beta chain under discussion was sequenced for a study of CD8+CD57+ T cells in acquired aplastic anemia. Profiles of TCR beta VDJ and CDR3 were generated from a genomic DNA template. TCRdb redid the calling of the reads with MiXCR, one entry per CDR3 protein. Altogether about 120,000 distinct CDR3 sequences are present, 50% to 70% being singletons, with the ten largest covering approximately 28%. Comments on this clonotype: The antigen remains undetermined.

CDR3 length equals 13 residues. Germline trimming cut 8 bases from V and 2 bases from J; bases unmatched to any gene: 2. Germline lookup yields CDR1 SGHVS and CDR2 FNYEAQ. The study's findings and limits: Patients did not significantly differ from controls in CD8+ Simpson's diversity. In common between the patients and the controls were approximately 28 CD8+ CDR3 sequences.

Patients chosen for sequencing had shown CD8+CD57+ cell expansion by flow cytometry. The genes are TRBV7-6 and TRBJ2-1; 8 bases line up with TRBD1. Sequences were obtained from sorted CD4+, CD8+, or CD8+CD57+ T cells (not recorded which) from PBMCs. The receptor was derived from a human donor with aplastic anemia. The CDR3 nucleotides are TGTGCCAGCGGGACAGGCCCCTACAATGAGCAGTTCTTC. It yields the protein CASGTGPYNEQFF.